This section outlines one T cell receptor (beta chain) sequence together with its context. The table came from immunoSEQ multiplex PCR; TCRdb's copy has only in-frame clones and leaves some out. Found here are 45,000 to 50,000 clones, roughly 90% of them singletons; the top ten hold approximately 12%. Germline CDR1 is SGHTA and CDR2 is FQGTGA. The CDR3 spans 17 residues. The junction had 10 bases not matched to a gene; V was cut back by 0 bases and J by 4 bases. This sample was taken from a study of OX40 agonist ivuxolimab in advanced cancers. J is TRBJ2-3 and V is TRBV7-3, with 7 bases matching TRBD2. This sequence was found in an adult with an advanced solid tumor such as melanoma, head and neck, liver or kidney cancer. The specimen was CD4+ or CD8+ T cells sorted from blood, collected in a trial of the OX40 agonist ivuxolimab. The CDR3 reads CASSLTSAREIPDTQYF. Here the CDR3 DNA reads TGTGCCAGCAGCTTAACGTCGGCGCGGGAGATTCCAGATACGCAGTATTTT.